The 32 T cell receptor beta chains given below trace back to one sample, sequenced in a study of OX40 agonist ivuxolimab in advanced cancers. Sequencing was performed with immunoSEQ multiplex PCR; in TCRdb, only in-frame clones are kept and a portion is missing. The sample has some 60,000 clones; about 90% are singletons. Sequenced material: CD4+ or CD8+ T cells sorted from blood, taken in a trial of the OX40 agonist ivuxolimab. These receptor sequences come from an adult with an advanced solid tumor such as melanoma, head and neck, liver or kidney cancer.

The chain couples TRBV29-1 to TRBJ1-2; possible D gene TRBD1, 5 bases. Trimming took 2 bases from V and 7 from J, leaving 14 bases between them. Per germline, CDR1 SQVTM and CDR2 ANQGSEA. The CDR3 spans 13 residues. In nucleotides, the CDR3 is TGCAGCGTTGAAATCTCGGGGGGAAGTGGCTACACCTTC. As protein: CSVEISGGSGYTF.

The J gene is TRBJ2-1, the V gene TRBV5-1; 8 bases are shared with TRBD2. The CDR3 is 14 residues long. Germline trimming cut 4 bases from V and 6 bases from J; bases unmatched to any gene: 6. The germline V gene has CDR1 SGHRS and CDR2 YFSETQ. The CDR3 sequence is CASSPLAGGNEQFF. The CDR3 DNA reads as TGCGCCAGCAGCCCCCTGGCGGGGGGCAATGAGCAGTTCTTC.

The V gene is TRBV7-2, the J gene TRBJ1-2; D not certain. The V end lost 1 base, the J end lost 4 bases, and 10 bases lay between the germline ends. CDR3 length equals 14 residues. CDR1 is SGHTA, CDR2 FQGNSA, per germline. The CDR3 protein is CASSLDRAAYGYTF. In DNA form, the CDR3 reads TGTGCCAGCAGCTTAGATAGGGCCGCCTATGGCTACACCTTC.

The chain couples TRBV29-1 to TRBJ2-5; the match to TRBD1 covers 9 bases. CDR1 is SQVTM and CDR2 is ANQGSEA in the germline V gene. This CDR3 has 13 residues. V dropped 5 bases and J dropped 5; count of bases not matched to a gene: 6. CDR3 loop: CSVQTGGRETQYF. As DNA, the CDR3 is TGCAGCGTTCAGACAGGGGGGAGGGAGACCCAGTACTTC.

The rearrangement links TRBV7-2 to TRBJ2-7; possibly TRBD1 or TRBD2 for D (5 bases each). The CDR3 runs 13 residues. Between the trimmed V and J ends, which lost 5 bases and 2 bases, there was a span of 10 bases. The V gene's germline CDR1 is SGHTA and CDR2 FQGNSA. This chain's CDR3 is CASSRDRAYEQYF. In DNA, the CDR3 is TGTGCCAGCAGCCGGGACCGAGCCTACGAGCAGTACTTC.

CDR3 sequence reads: CASSIDPAPWPTNEKLFF. CDR3 coding DNA: TGTGCCAGTAGTATAGATCCGGCCCCGTGGCCAACTAATGAAAAACTGTTTTTT. The gene calls are TRBV19 and TRBJ1-4; no clear D gene. Trimming stripped 0 bases from V and 0 bases from J, with 14 bases between. The V gene's germline CDR1 is LNHDA and CDR2 SQIVND (reference sequence). The CDR3 contains 18 residues.

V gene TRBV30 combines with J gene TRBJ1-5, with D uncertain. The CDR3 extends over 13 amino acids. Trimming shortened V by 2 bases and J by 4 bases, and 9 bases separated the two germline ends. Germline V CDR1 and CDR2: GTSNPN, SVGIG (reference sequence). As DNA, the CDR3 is TGTGCCTGGAGTACACAGTCAAATCAGCCCCAGCATTTT. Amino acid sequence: CAWSTQSNQPQHF. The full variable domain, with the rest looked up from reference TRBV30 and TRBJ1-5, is SQTIHQWPATLVQPVGSPLSLECTVEGTSNPNLYWYRQAAGRGLQLLFYSVGIGQISSEVPQNLSASRPQDRQFILSSKKLLLSDSGFYLCAWSTQSNQPQHFGDGTRLSIL.

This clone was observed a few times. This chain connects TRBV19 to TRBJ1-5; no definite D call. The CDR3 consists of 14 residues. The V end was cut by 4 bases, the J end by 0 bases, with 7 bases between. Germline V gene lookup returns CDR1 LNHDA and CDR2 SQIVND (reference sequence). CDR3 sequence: CASSREDSNQPQHF. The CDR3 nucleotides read TGTGCCAGTAGTAGGGAGGATAGCAATCAGCCCCAGCATTTT.

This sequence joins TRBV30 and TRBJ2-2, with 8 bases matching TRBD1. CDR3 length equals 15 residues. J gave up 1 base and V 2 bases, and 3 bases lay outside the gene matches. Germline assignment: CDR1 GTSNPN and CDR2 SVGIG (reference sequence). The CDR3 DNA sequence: TGTGCCTGGAGTCTAGGGACAGGGAACACCGGGGAGCTGTTTTTT. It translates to CAWSLGTGNTGELFF. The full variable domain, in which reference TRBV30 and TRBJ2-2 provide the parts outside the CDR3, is SQTIHQWPATLVQPVGSPLSLECTVEGTSNPNLYWYRQAAGRGLQLLFYSVGIGQISSEVPQNLSASRPQDRQFILSSKKLLLSDSGFYLCAWSLGTGNTGELFFGEGSRLTVL.

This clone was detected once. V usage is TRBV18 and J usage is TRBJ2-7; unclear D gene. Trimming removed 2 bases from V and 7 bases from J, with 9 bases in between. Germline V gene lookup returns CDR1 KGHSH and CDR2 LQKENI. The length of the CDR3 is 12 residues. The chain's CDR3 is CASSPDTREQYF. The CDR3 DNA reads TGTGCCAGCTCACCAGACACTCGGGAGCAGTACTTC.

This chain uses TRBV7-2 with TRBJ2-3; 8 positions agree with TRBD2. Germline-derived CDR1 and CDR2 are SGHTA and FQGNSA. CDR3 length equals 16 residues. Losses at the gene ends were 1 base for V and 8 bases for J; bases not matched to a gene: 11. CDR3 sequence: CASSLGAGASRGTQYF. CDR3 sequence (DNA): TGTGCCAGCAGCTTAGGAGCGGGAGCGTCTAGGGGTACGCAGTATTTT.

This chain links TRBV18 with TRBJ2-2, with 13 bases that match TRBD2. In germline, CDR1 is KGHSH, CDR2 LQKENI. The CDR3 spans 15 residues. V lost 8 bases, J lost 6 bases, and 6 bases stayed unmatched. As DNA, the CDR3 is TGTGCCAGCACCGGACTAGCGGGAGTGGCCGGGGAGCTGTTTTTT. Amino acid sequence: CASTGLAGVAGELFF.

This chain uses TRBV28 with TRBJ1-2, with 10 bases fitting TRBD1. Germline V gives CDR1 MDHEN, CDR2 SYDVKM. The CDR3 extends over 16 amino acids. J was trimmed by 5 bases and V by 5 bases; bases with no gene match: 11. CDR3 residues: CASSDQRQGALYGYTF. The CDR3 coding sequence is TGTGCCAGCAGTGACCAGAGACAGGGGGCTCTTTATGGCTACACCTTC.

The DNA of the CDR3 is TGTGCTAGTGGTTTGTCTGGCGGGAGCTACAATGAGCAGTTCTTC. Translating gives CASGLSGGSYNEQFF. The rearrangement links TRBV12-5 to TRBJ2-1; 7 nucleotides agree with TRBD2. The CDR3 is 15 amino acids. The V and J ends lost 2 bases and 3 bases, in that order; junction bases with no gene match: 4. CDR1 is LGHNT, CDR2 FRNRAP, per germline. Variable domain in full (rest from reference TRBV12-5 and TRBJ2-1): DARVTQTPRHKVTEMGQEVTMRCQPILGHNTVFWYRQTMMQGLELLAYFRNRAPLDDSGMPKDRFSAEMPDATLATLKIQPSEPRDSAVYFCASGLSGGSYNEQFFGPGTRLTVL.

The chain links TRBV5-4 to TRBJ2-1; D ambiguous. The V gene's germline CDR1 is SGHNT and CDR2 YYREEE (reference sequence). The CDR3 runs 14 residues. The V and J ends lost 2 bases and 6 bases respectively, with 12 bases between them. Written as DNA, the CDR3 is TGTGCCAGCAGCTTAATGAACCCCCCCAATGAGCAGTTCTTC. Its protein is CASSLMNPPNEQFF.

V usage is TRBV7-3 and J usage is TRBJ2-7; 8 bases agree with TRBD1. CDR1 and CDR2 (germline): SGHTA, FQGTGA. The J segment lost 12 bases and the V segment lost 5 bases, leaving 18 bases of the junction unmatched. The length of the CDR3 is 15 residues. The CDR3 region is CASSQLTGAPLSLYF. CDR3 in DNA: TGTGCCAGCAGCCAACTGACAGGGGCGCCACTTAGTCTGTACTTC.

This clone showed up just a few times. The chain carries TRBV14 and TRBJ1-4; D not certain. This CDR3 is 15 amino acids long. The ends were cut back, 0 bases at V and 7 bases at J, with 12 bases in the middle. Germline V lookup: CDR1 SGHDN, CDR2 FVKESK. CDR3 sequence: CASSQEPLMAEKLFF. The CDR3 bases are TGTGCCAGCAGCCAAGAGCCTCTTATGGCTGAAAAACTGTTTTTT.

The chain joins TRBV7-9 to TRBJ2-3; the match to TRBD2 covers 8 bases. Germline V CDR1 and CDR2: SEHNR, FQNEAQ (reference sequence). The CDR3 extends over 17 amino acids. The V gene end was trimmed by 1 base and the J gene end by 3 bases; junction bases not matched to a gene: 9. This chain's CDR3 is CASSLGVTGGRTDTQYF. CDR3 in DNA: TGTGCCAGCAGCTTAGGGGTGACGGGAGGGAGAACAGATACGCAGTATTTT.

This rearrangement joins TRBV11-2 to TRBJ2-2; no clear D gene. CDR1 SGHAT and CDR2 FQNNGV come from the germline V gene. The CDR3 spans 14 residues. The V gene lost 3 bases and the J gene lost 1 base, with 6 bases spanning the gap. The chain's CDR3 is CASSFDRNTGELFF. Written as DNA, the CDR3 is TGTGCCAGCAGCTTTGACCGGAACACCGGGGAGCTGTTTTTT.

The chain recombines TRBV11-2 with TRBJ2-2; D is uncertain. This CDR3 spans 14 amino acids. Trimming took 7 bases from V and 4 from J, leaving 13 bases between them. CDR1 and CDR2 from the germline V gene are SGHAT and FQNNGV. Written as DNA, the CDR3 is TGTGCCAGCATCCATTTTCGGAGCACCGGGGAGCTGTTTTTT. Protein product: CASIHFRSTGELFF.

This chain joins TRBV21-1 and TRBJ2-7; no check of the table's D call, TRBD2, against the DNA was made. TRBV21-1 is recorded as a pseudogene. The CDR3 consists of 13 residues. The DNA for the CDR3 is TGTGCCAGCAGCACCCGGAGCAACCACGAGCAGTACTTC. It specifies CASSTRSNHEQYF.

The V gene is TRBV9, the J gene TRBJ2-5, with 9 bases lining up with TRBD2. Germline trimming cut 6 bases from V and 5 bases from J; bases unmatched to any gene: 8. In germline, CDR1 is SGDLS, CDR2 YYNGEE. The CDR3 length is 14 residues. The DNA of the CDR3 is TGTGCCAGCACCCGCGGGGGGGCTCGGGAGACCCAGTACTTC. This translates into CASTRGGARETQYF.

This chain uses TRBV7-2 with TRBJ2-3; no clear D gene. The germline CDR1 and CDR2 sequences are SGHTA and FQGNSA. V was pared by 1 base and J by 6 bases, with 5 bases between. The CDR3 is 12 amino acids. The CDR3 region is CASSLVGDTQYF. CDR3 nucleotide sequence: TGTGCCAGCAGCTTAGTCGGGGATACGCAGTATTTT.

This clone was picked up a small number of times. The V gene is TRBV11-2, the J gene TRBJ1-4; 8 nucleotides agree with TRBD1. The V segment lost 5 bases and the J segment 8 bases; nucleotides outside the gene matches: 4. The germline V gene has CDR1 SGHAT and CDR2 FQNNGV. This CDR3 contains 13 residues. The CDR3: CASSQGAGEKLFF. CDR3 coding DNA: TGTGCCAGCAGCCAGGGGGCTGGCGAAAAACTGTTTTTT.

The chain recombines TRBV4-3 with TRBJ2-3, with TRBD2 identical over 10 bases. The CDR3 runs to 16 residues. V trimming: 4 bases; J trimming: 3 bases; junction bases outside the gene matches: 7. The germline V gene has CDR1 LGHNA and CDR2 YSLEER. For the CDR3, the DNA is TGCGCCAGCAGCCCTCTAGCGGGAGCGGGAACAGATACGCAGTATTTT. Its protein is CASSPLAGAGTDTQYF.

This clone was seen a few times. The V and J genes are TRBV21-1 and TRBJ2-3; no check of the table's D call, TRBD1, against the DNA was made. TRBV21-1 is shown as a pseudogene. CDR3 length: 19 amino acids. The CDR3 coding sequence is TGTGCCAGCAGCAAAGTGGGGGCAGACCCGCTATTAGGGTCAGATACGCAGTATTTT. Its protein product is CASSKVGADPLLGSDTQYF.

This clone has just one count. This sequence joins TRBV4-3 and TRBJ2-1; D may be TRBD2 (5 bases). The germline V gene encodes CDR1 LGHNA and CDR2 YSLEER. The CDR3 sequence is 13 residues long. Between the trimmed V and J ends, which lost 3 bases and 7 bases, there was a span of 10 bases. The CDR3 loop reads CASSHARRNEQFF. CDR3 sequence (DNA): TGCGCCAGCAGCCATGCTAGGAGGAATGAGCAGTTCTTC.

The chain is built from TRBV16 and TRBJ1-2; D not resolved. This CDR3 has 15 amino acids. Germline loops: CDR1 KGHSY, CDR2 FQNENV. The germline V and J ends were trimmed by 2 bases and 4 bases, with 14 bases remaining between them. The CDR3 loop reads CASSQTHISLYGYTF. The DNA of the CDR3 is TGTGCCAGCAGCCAAACCCATATCAGTCTCTATGGCTACACCTTC.

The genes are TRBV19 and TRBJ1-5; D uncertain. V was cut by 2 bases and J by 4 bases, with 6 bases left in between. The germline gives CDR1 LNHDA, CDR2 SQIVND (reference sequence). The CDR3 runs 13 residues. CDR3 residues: CASSISTNQPQHF. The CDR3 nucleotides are TGTGCCAGTAGTATATCTACAAATCAGCCCCAGCATTTT.

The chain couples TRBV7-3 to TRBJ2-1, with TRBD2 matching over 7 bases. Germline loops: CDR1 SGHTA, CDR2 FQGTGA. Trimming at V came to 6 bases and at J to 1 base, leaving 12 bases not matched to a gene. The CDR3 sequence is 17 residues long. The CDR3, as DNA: TGTGCCAGCAGGCCCGGTGCGGGAGAGGGGTCCTACAATGAGCAGTTCTTC. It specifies CASRPGAGEGSYNEQFF.

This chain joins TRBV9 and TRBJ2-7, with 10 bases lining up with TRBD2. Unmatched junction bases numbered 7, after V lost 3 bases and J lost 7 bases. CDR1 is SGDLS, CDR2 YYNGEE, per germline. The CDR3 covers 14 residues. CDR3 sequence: CASSAELAGREQYF. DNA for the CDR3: TGTGCCAGCAGCGCCGAACTAGCGGGGAGGGAGCAGTACTTC.

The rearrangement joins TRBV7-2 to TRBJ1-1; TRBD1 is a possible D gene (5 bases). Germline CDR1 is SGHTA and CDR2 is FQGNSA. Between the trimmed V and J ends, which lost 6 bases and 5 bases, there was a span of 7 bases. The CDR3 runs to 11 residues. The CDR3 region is CASRGQTEAFF. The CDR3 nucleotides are TGTGCCAGCAGGGGGCAAACTGAAGCTTTCTTT. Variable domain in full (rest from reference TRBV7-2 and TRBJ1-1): GAGVSQSPSNKVTEKGKDVELRCDPISGHTALYWYRQSLGQGLEFLIYFQGNSAPDKSGLPSDRFSAERTGGSVSTLTIQRTQQEDSAVYLCASRGQTEAFFGQGTRLTVV.